These T cell receptor beta chains were read from a single sample in a study of response to subunit inactivated influenza vaccine. TCRdb reprocessed the RT-PCR reads via MiXCR and lists one record per CDR3 protein. The sample carries approximately 520,000 distinct CDR3 sequences, 16% recorded once. Source: CD4+ T cells sorted from PBMCs, taken around 25 months after vaccination. The origin of the receptors is a man between 45 and 75 years old who received an inactivated influenza vaccine. Both conserved end residues are part of each CDR3. The D gene is left open where the match is weak. Clone size is given for some rows only: seen once, a few or many times, or a class if the clone is expanded.

d_gene: -; abundance: many; v_gene: TRBV2; j_gene: TRBJ2-6; CDR3aa: CASSPVSRFSGANVLTF; CDR3nt: TGTGCCAGCAGTCCCGTGAGCCGGTTCTCTGGGGCCAACGTCCTGACTTTC
d_gene: TRBD1; abundance: -; v_gene: TRBV29-1; j_gene: TRBJ1-5; CDR3aa: CSVASGTGGNQPQHF; CDR3nt: TGCAGCGTTGCCAGCGGGACAGGCGGCAATCAGCCCCAGCATTTT
d_gene: -; abundance: few; v_gene: TRBV5-1; j_gene: TRBJ2-7; CDR3aa: CASSLEFGVEQYF; CDR3nt: TGCGCCAGCAGCTTGGAATTCGGGGTCGAGCAGTACTTC
d_gene: -; abundance: -; v_gene: TRBV28; j_gene: TRBJ2-4; CDR3aa: CASSYGPNIQYF; CDR3nt: TGTGCCAGCAGTTACGGGCCGAACATTCAGTACTTC
d_gene: -; abundance: few; v_gene: TRBV3-1; j_gene: TRBJ2-7; CDR3aa: CASSPPSGYEQYF; CDR3nt: TGTGCCAGCAGCCCTCCCTCGGGTTACGAGCAGTACTTC
d_gene: -; abundance: -; v_gene: TRBV6-1; j_gene: TRBJ1-2; CDR3aa: CASSTQGIGYGYTF; CDR3nt: TGTGCCAGCAGTACACAGGGAATTGGCTATGGCTACACCTTC
d_gene: -; abundance: few; v_gene: TRBV12-3/TRBV12-4; j_gene: TRBJ2-7; CDR3aa: CASTDREGLSYEQYF; CDR3nt: TGTGCCAGCACAGACAGGGAGGGGCTCTCCTACGAGCAGTACTTC
d_gene: -; abundance: many; v_gene: TRBV5-1; j_gene: TRBJ1-6; CDR3aa: CASSLRGLNSPLHF; CDR3nt: TGCGCCAGCAGCTTAAGAGGGTTGAACTCACCCCTCCACTTT
d_gene: TRBD2; abundance: -; v_gene: TRBV9; j_gene: TRBJ2-3; CDR3aa: CASSVGSGISDTQYF; CDR3nt: TGTGCCAGCAGCGTAGGTAGCGGGATCTCAGATACGCAGTATTTT
d_gene: -; abundance: -; v_gene: TRBV28; j_gene: TRBJ2-5; CDR3aa: CASSQPRPKVETQYF; CDR3nt: TGTGCCAGCAGTCAGCCCAGGCCCAAGGTAGAGACCCAGTACTTC
d_gene: -; abundance: -; v_gene: TRBV24-1; j_gene: TRBJ2-3; CDR3aa: CATSDFSTSQYF; CDR3nt: TGTGCCACCAGTGATTTTTCAACTTCGCAGTATTTT
d_gene: -; abundance: few; v_gene: TRBV20-1; j_gene: TRBJ2-2; CDR3aa: CSARDSNSARGPELFF; CDR3nt: TGCAGTGCTAGGGATTCTAATTCCGCCCGGGGCCCGGAGCTGTTTTTT
d_gene: -; abundance: few; v_gene: TRBV12-3/TRBV12-4; j_gene: TRBJ1-5; CDR3aa: CASSLRRILAHNQPQHF; CDR3nt: TGTGCCAGCAGTTTAAGGAGGATCCTGGCCCACAATCAGCCCCAGCATTTT
d_gene: -; abundance: -; v_gene: TRBV12-3/TRBV12-4; j_gene: TRBJ2-7; CDR3aa: CASSPRDPPYEQYF; CDR3nt: TGTGCCAGCAGTCCCCGGGACCCTCCCTACGAGCAGTACTTC
d_gene: -; abundance: many; v_gene: TRBV7-3; j_gene: TRBJ1-6; CDR3aa: CASSLNSRTYNSPLHF; CDR3nt: TGTGCCAGCAGCTTAAACAGCCGGACCTATAATTCACCCCTCCACTTT
d_gene: TRBD1; abundance: many; v_gene: TRBV20-1; j_gene: TRBJ1-2; CDR3aa: CSVSGQAFYGYTF; CDR3nt: TGCAGTGTCTCGGGACAGGCTTTCTATGGCTACACCTTC
d_gene: -; abundance: many; v_gene: TRBV5-6; j_gene: TRBJ2-1; CDR3aa: CASFRDYNEQFF; CDR3nt: TGTGCCAGCTTCCGGGACTACAATGAGCAGTTCTTC
d_gene: TRBD1; abundance: few; v_gene: TRBV10-3; j_gene: TRBJ2-3; CDR3aa: CAISQGDSRNTQYF; CDR3nt: TGTGCCATCTCCCAAGGGGACAGCCGAAATACGCAGTATTTT
d_gene: TRBD1; abundance: few; v_gene: TRBV6-1; j_gene: TRBJ2-3; CDR3aa: CASSGKGQPSTDTQYF; CDR3nt: TGTGCCAGCAGTGGGAAGGGACAGCCTAGCACAGATACGCAGTATTTT
d_gene: TRBD2; abundance: -; v_gene: TRBV7-2; j_gene: TRBJ2-3; CDR3aa: CASSLGLAGKVDINF; CDR3nt: TGTGCCAGCAGCTTAGGCCTAGCGGGGAAGGTGGACATAAATTTT
d_gene: TRBD1; abundance: -; v_gene: TRBV5-6; j_gene: TRBJ2-7; CDR3aa: CASSLGGGQPVYEQYF; CDR3nt: TGTGCCAGCAGCTTGGGAGGGGGACAGCCCGTCTACGAGCAGTACTTC
d_gene: -; abundance: many; v_gene: TRBV5-1; j_gene: TRBJ2-3; CDR3aa: CASSLGGGAADTQYF; CDR3nt: TGTGCTAGCAGCTTAGGAGGGGGGGCTGCAGATACGCAGTATTTT
d_gene: TRBD1; abundance: -; v_gene: TRBV5-1; j_gene: TRBJ2-1; CDR3aa: CASSFGQANRAYNEQFF; CDR3nt: TGCGCCAGCAGCTTTGGACAGGCCAATCGCGCCTACAATGAGCAGTTCTTC
d_gene: -; abundance: -; v_gene: TRBV5-6; j_gene: TRBJ2-7; CDR3aa: CASSSNGVSYEQYF; CDR3nt: TGTGCCAGCAGCTCTAACGGAGTCTCCTACGAGCAGTACTTC
d_gene: -; abundance: few; v_gene: TRBV10-3; j_gene: TRBJ2-5; CDR3aa: CAISERRGETQYF; CDR3nt: TGTGCCATCAGTGAGAGGAGGGGAGAGACCCAGTACTTC
d_gene: -; abundance: -; v_gene: TRBV7-9; j_gene: TRBJ2-2; CDR3aa: CASSLFGDTGELFF; CDR3nt: TGTGCCAGCAGCTTATTCGGGGACACCGGGGAGCTGTTTTTT
d_gene: TRBD1; abundance: few; v_gene: TRBV7-2; j_gene: TRBJ2-7; CDR3aa: CASSPWQGAYEQYF; CDR3nt: TGTGCCAGCAGCCCCTGGCAGGGGGCCTACGAGCAGTACTTC
d_gene: -; abundance: -; v_gene: TRBV6-1; j_gene: TRBJ1-6; CDR3aa: CATRQGSDSPLHF; CDR3nt: TGTGCCACCCGACAAGGATCCGATTCACCCCTCCACTTT
d_gene: -; abundance: few; v_gene: TRBV15; j_gene: TRBJ1-2; CDR3aa: CATSRDPAYGYTF; CDR3nt: TGTGCCACCAGCAGAGATCCGGCCTATGGCTACACCTTC
d_gene: TRBD2; abundance: -; v_gene: TRBV4-2; j_gene: TRBJ2-3; CDR3aa: CASSPLSGTSTDTQYF; CDR3nt: TGTGCCAGCAGCCCGCTTAGCGGGACAAGCACAGATACGCAGTATTTT
d_gene: -; abundance: -; v_gene: TRBV7-2; j_gene: TRBJ2-1; CDR3aa: CASSRGSVSNNEQFF; CDR3nt: TGTGCCAGCAGCCGAGGCTCGGTCTCGAACAATGAGCAGTTCTTC
d_gene: TRBD1; abundance: many; v_gene: TRBV29-1; j_gene: TRBJ2-2; CDR3aa: CSVDAQGDTGELFF; CDR3nt: TGCAGCGTTGACGCACAGGGGGACACCGGGGAGCTGTTTTTT
d_gene: -; abundance: -; v_gene: TRBV29-1; j_gene: TRBJ2-2; CDR3aa: CSSREADGELFF; CDR3nt: TGCAGCTCAAGGGAGGCTGACGGGGAGCTGTTTTTT
d_gene: -; abundance: -; v_gene: TRBV19; j_gene: TRBJ1-1; CDR3aa: CASSPTVTVNTEAFF; CDR3nt: TGTGCCAGTAGTCCAACCGTGACAGTGAACACTGAAGCTTTCTTT
d_gene: TRBD1; abundance: -; v_gene: TRBV7-2; j_gene: TRBJ2-3; CDR3aa: CASSPQGWDTQYF; CDR3nt: TGTGCCAGCAGCCCACAGGGGTGGGATACGCAGTATTTT
d_gene: TRBD1; abundance: -; v_gene: TRBV4-1; j_gene: TRBJ1-2; CDR3aa: CASSQERGQVYGYTF; CDR3nt: TGCGCCAGCAGCCAAGAGAGGGGGCAGGTCTATGGCTACACCTTC
d_gene: TRBD2; abundance: few; v_gene: TRBV15; j_gene: TRBJ2-5; CDR3aa: CATSAASGRGRGEETQYF; CDR3nt: TGTGCCACCAGCGCAGCTAGCGGGAGAGGTCGGGGAGAAGAGACCCAGTACTTC
d_gene: -; abundance: few; v_gene: TRBV25-1; j_gene: TRBJ2-3; CDR3aa: CASSEYDRSTQYF; CDR3nt: TGTGCCAGCAGTGAATACGACAGGTCTACGCAGTATTTT
d_gene: TRBD2; abundance: -; v_gene: TRBV3-1; j_gene: TRBJ2-5; CDR3aa: CASSQASGGLRTQYF; CDR3nt: TGTGCCAGCAGCCAGGCTAGCGGGGGGCTCAGGACCCAGTACTTC
d_gene: -; abundance: -; v_gene: TRBV18; j_gene: TRBJ2-5; CDR3aa: CASSPDSTETQYF; CDR3nt: TGTGCCAGCTCACCAGATTCGACAGAGACCCAGTACTTC
d_gene: -; abundance: -; v_gene: TRBV5-1; j_gene: TRBJ1-5; CDR3aa: CASSLRHAPNQPQHF; CDR3nt: TGCGCCAGCAGCTTGCGGCACGCACCAAATCAGCCCCAGCATTTT
d_gene: TRBD1; abundance: many; v_gene: TRBV10-3; j_gene: TRBJ1-5; CDR3aa: CAISESEAGGGQPQHF; CDR3nt: TGTGCCATCAGTGAGTCGGAGGCAGGAGGGGGCCAGCCCCAGCATTTT
d_gene: TRBD1; abundance: -; v_gene: TRBV5-1; j_gene: TRBJ2-7; CDR3aa: CASRLHWTGEYEQYF; CDR3nt: TGCGCCAGCAGACTCCACTGGACAGGAGAGTACGAGCAGTACTTC
d_gene: TRBD1; abundance: -; v_gene: TRBV2; j_gene: TRBJ1-5; CDR3aa: CASSYRDRVQPQHF; CDR3nt: TGTGCCAGCAGTTACCGGGACAGGGTCCAGCCCCAGCATTTT
d_gene: TRBD1; abundance: -; v_gene: TRBV14; j_gene: TRBJ1-2; CDR3aa: CASSQQTGYYGYTF; CDR3nt: TGTGCCAGCAGCCAACAGACAGGGTACTATGGCTACACCTTC
d_gene: -; abundance: -; v_gene: TRBV6-1; j_gene: TRBJ2-7; CDR3aa: CASSEVSWEQYF; CDR3nt: TGTGCCAGCAGTGAAGTGTCGTGGGAGCAGTACTTC
d_gene: -; abundance: -; v_gene: TRBV12-5; j_gene: TRBJ1-1; CDR3aa: CASGLVTAFF; CDR3nt: TGTGCTAGTGGTTTGGTAACAGCTTTCTTT
d_gene: TRBD1; abundance: -; v_gene: TRBV3-1; j_gene: TRBJ1-3; CDR3aa: CASSQVLAGGGNTIYF; CDR3nt: TGTGCCAGCAGCCAAGTACTAGCAGGGGGAGGAAACACCATATATTTT
d_gene: -; abundance: -; v_gene: TRBV9; j_gene: TRBJ2-2; CDR3aa: CASSPWGTGELFF; CDR3nt: TGTGCCAGCAGCCCGTGGGGGACAGGGGAGCTGTTTTTT
d_gene: -; abundance: few; v_gene: TRBV7-9; j_gene: TRBJ2-6; CDR3aa: CASSLQHSGANVLTF; CDR3nt: TGTGCCAGCAGCTTACAACACTCTGGGGCCAACGTCCTGACTTTC
d_gene: TRBD2; abundance: -; v_gene: TRBV4-3; j_gene: TRBJ2-1; CDR3aa: CASSQPITGPSGNIDEQFF; CDR3nt: TGCGCCAGCAGCCAGCCGATTACCGGGCCTAGCGGGAATATTGATGAGCAGTTCTTC
d_gene: -; abundance: -; v_gene: TRBV7-9; j_gene: TRBJ2-2; CDR3aa: CASSPRSGPITGELFF; CDR3nt: TGTGCCAGCAGCCCCAGGAGCGGACCGATCACCGGGGAGCTGTTTTTT
d_gene: TRBD1; abundance: -; v_gene: TRBV11-3; j_gene: TRBJ2-5; CDR3aa: CASSSETGGKETQYF; CDR3nt: TGTGCCAGCAGCTCAGAAACAGGGGGAAAAGAGACCCAGTACTTC
d_gene: -; abundance: -; v_gene: TRBV20-1; j_gene: TRBJ2-5; CDR3aa: CSAREEGGRETQYF; CDR3nt: TGCAGTGCTAGAGAGGAGGGGGGGCGGGAGACCCAGTACTTC
d_gene: -; abundance: few; v_gene: TRBV29-1; j_gene: TRBJ2-7; CDR3aa: CSVFRTSPYEQYF; CDR3nt: TGCAGCGTTTTCCGAACGAGCCCCTACGAGCAGTACTTC
d_gene: TRBD2; abundance: -; v_gene: TRBV6-2/TRBV6-3; j_gene: TRBJ2-2; CDR3aa: CASSRHTGLAGGGLSGELFF; CDR3nt: TGTGCCAGCAGTCGTCATACGGGACTAGCGGGAGGTGGATTGTCGGGGGAGCTGTTTTTT
d_gene: -; abundance: -; v_gene: TRBV20-1; j_gene: TRBJ1-4; CDR3aa: CSAKSGVVATNEKLFF; CDR3nt: TGCAGTGCTAAGTCCGGAGTAGTTGCAACTAATGAAAAACTGTTTTTT
d_gene: TRBD1; abundance: -; v_gene: TRBV5-1; j_gene: TRBJ2-7; CDR3aa: CASSLEAGGSYEQYF; CDR3nt: TGCGCCAGCAGCTTGGAAGCAGGGGGCAGCTACGAGCAGTACTTC
d_gene: TRBD1; abundance: -; v_gene: TRBV12-3/TRBV12-4; j_gene: TRBJ2-5; CDR3aa: CASSGRDRGLETQYF; CDR3nt: TGTGCCAGCAGTGGCCGGGACAGGGGGCTGGAGACCCAGTACTTC
d_gene: -; abundance: few; v_gene: TRBV30; j_gene: TRBJ2-5; CDR3aa: CAWSRREETQYF; CDR3nt: TGTGCCTGGAGTCGCAGGGAAGAGACCCAGTACTTC